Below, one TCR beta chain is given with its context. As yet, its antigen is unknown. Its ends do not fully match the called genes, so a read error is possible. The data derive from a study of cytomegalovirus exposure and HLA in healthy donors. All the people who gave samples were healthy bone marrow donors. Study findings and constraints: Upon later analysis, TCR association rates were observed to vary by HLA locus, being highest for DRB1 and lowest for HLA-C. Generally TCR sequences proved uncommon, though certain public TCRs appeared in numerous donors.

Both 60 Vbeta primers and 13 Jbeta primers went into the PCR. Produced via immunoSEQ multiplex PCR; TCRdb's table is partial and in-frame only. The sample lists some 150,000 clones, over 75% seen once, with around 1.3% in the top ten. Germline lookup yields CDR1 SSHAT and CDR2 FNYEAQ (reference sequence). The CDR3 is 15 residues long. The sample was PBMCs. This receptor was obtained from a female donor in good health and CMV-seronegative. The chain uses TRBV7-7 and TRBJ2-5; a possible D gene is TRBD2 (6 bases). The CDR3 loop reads CASSLEAGPQETQYF. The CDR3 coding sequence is TGTGCTAGCAGCTTAGAGGCGGGGCCCCAAGAGACCCAGTACTTC.